This T cell receptor beta chain was obtained from a study of cytomegalovirus exposure and HLA in healthy donors. Study conclusions and caveats: Follow-up analysis seemed to connect common viral pathogens with several of the most significant clusters identified. On later analysis, the bulk of CMV-associated TCR beta chains appeared to be HLA-restricted.

This clone was picked up one time. Its matching antigen is unknown. The junction had 4 bases not matched to a gene; V was cut back by 10 bases and J by 4 bases. The CDR3 loop spans 12 amino acids. The germline CDR1 and CDR2 sequences are LNHDA and SQIVND (reference sequence). Primers: 60 Vbeta forward and 13 Jbeta reverse. Produced via immunoSEQ multiplex PCR; TCRdb's table is partial and in-frame only. The table has about 130,000 clones, about 80% seen once; the top ten hold less than 6.5%. Sequencing used PBMCs. The TCR comes from a young man in good health and CMV-seronegative. V and J are TRBV19 and TRBJ2-7; 10 bases agree with TRBD1. This CDR3 is CATRDRGYEQYF. The CDR3 bases are TGTGCCACGAGGGACAGGGGTTACGAGCAGTACTTC.